This TCR beta chain was obtained from a study of T cell changes during pregnancy in multiple sclerosis. In germline, CDR1 is LNHNV, CDR2 YYDKDF (reference sequence). The germline V and J ends were trimmed by 1 base and 5 bases, with 11 bases remaining between them. The CDR3 extends over 14 amino acids. Some clones are missing from TCRdb's copy, which holds only in-frame ones; the method was immunoSEQ multiplex PCR. The sample records about 39,000 clones, 75% to 95% being singletons. Sequencing used CD4+ T cells from peripheral blood mononuclear cells, obtained after pregnancy. The TCR sequence derives from a female donor in good health, enrolled as a control in a pregnancy study. The rearrangement joins TRBV15 to TRBJ1-1; D not resolved. The CDR3 region has the DNA TGTGCCACCAGCAGAGGTGGCAGCGGGACTGAAGCTTTCTTT. Its protein is CATSRGGSGTEAFF.